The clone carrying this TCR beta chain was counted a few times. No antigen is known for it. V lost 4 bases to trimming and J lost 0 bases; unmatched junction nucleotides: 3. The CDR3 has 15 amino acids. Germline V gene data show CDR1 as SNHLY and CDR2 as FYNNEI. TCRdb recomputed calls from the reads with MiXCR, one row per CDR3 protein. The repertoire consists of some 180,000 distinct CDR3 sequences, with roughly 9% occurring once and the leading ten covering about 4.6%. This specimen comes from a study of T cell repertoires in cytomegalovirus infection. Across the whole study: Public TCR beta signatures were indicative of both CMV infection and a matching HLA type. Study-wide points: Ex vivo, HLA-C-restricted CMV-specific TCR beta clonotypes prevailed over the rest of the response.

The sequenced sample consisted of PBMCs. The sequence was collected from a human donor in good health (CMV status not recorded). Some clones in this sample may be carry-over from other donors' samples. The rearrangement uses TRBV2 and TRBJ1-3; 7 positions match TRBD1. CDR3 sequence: CASSAGQSSGNTIYF. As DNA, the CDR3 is TGTGCCAGCAGTGCGGGACAGTCCTCTGGAAACACCATATATTTT.